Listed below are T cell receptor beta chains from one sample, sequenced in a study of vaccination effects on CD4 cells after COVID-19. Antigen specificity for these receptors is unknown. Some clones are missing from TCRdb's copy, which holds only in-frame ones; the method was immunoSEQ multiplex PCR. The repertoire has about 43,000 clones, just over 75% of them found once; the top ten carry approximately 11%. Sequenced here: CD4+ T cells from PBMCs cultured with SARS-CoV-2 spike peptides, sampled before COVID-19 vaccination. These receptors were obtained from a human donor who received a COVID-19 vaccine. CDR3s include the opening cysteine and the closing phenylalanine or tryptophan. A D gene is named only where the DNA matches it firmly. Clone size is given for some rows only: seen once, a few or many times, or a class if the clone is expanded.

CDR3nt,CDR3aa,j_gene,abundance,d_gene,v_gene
TGCGCCAGCAGCTGGGGACCCGGACGGGAAAAACTGTTTTTT,CASSWGPGREKLFF,TRBJ1-4,NA,NA,TRBV4-1
TGTGCCAGCGGGGACGGATCTCTAGCCAAAAACATTCAGTACTTC,CASGDGSLAKNIQYF,TRBJ2-4,once,NA,TRBV6-1
TGTGCCAGCAGCATAGGGCAGGAAGCCTACAATGAGCAGTTCTTC,CASSIGQEAYNEQFF,TRBJ2-1,NA,NA,TRBV27
TGTGCCAGTGCTCGGGCTAGCGGGGGCCAATACAATGAGCAGTTCTTC,CASARASGGQYNEQFF,TRBJ2-1,NA,TRBD2,TRBV19
TGCAGCGCAGAGGGAGGGGCAGGCAATACGCAGTATTTT,CSAEGGAGNTQYF,TRBJ2-3,once,TRBD2,TRBV29-1
TGCGCCAGCAGCTTGGGAGGACTAGTCACAGATACGCAGTATTTT,CASSLGGLVTDTQYF,TRBJ2-3,NA,TRBD2,TRBV5-1
TGTGCCAGCAGGAGGACAGGGGGGTCCTATGGCTACACCTTC,CASRRTGGSYGYTF,TRBJ1-2,NA,TRBD1,TRBV6-5
TGTGCCAGCAGCCTCATACAGGGGTCCCCAGGAAACACCATATATTTT,CASSLIQGSPGNTIYF,TRBJ1-3,NA,TRBD1,TRBV7-2
TGTGCCAGCTCACCTCAACAGGGGAATGGCTACACCTTC,CASSPQQGNGYTF,TRBJ1-2,few,TRBD1,TRBV18
TGTGCCAGCAGGCACCGGACTAGCGCGGACCAAGAGACCCAGTACTTC,CASRHRTSADQETQYF,TRBJ2-5,NA,TRBD2,TRBV27
TGTGCCAGCACTCTTAGGGTAGAAGGCACCGGGGAGCTGTTTTTT,CASTLRVEGTGELFF,TRBJ2-2,once,NA,TRBV28
TGTGCCAGCAGTGTTCGCGGGGATAGAGGCTATGGCTACACCTTC,CASSVRGDRGYGYTF,TRBJ1-2,NA,NA,TRBV6-4
TGTGCCAGCAGCGCTGACCCCTTTTCTCCAGGCTACACCTTC,CASSADPFSPGYTF,TRBJ1-2,NA,NA,TRBV9
TGTGCCAGCAGCTCGTACTCCGATACAGATACGCAGTATTTT,CASSSYSDTDTQYF,TRBJ2-3,NA,NA,TRBV11-2
TGTGCCAGCAGTGAGAGACGGAACACCGGGGAGCTGTTTTTT,CASSERRNTGELFF,TRBJ2-2,few,NA,TRBV25-1
TGTGCCAGCAGCGTTGTCCACGGGGGGGAGCAGTTCTTC,CASSVVHGGEQFF,TRBJ2-1,NA,TRBD2,TRBV9
TGCGCCAGCAGCGGGGGTCTAGCCAAAAACATTCAGTACTTC,CASSGGLAKNIQYF,TRBJ2-4,NA,NA,TRBV5-1
TGTGCTAGTGGCAAAGTATACAATGAGCAGTTCTTC,CASGKVYNEQFF,TRBJ2-1,NA,NA,TRBV12-5
TGTGCCAGCAGCTACTCTTGGACAGGTAGAAACTGGGACACCGGGGAGCTGTTTTTT,CASSYSWTGRNWDTGELFF,TRBJ2-2,NA,TRBD1,TRBV5-6
TGCGCCAGCAGTGGGACCGGGGACCCGAATGAGCAGTTCTTC,CASSGTGDPNEQFF,TRBJ2-1,NA,NA,TRBV10-1
TGCGCCAGCAGCATCGGACAGGGATTCAGAAACACCATATATTTT,CASSIGQGFRNTIYF,TRBJ1-3,large,TRBD1,TRBV5-1
TGTGCCAGCAGCCCCTCAAGGACTTTCACAGATACGCAGTATTTT,CASSPSRTFTDTQYF,TRBJ2-3,NA,NA,TRBV7-2
TGTGCCAGCAGCGTAGGTTGGGGGGGTTCTGAAGCTTTCTTT,CASSVGWGGSEAFF,TRBJ1-1,few,NA,TRBV9
TGTGCCAGCAGCTTAACCGTAAATCAGCCCCAGCATTTT,CASSLTVNQPQHF,TRBJ1-5,NA,NA,TRBV7-8
TGTGCCAGCAGTCCAGGGGTTAGCACAGATACGCAGTATTTT,CASSPGVSTDTQYF,TRBJ2-3,once,NA,TRBV6-6
TGTGCCAGCAGGGCCCTAGCGGGGCTGGGAGATACGCAGTATTTT,CASRALAGLGDTQYF,TRBJ2-3,NA,TRBD2,TRBV6-5
TGTGCCAGCAGCTTGGATTTTAGTAATGAAAAACTGTTTTTT,CASSLDFSNEKLFF,TRBJ1-4,NA,NA,TRBV5-4
TGTGCCAGCACCCTGCATCGCACAGATACGCAGTATTTT,CASTLHRTDTQYF,TRBJ2-3,few,NA,TRBV2
TGTGCCAGCAGTGAACGATTGGGACAGGGGTATAATTCACCCCTCCACTTT,CASSERLGQGYNSPLHF,TRBJ1-6,NA,TRBD1,TRBV6-1
TGTGCCAGCAGCTTAGGGAGGGACAGGGGGGTATCTGAAGCTTTCTTT,CASSLGRDRGVSEAFF,TRBJ1-1,NA,TRBD1,TRBV7-9
TGCGCCAGCAGCCAAGACAGGGAAGTTGACATTCAGTACTTC,CASSQDREVDIQYF,TRBJ2-4,NA,NA,TRBV4-3
TGTGCCACCAGTGACAACCGCCCGACTAGGTCAGGTGAGCAGTTCTTC,CATSDNRPTRSGEQFF,TRBJ2-1,NA,NA,TRBV24-1
TGTGCCAGCAGCTTAGGGGGGACCTTCTCCGGGGAGCTGTTTTTT,CASSLGGTFSGELFF,TRBJ2-2,NA,NA,TRBV5-5
TGTGCCATCAGTGAGAGTGTAGGGGCGTTGAACTATGGCTACACCTTC,CAISESVGALNYGYTF,TRBJ1-2,NA,NA,TRBV10-3
TGTGCCAGCAGCCCCGTCCCGTCAGGGGGGAAAGGAGCAGATACGCAGTATTTT,CASSPVPSGGKGADTQYF,TRBJ2-3,once,NA,TRBV5-6
TGTGCCAGCAGCGTAGATCCTTGGCAGCCCCAGCATTTT,CASSVDPWQPQHF,TRBJ1-5,NA,NA,TRBV9
TGTGCCACCAGTGATTTGGGCCCCGGCAATCAGCCCCAGCATTTT,CATSDLGPGNQPQHF,TRBJ1-5,NA,NA,TRBV24-1
TGTGCCAGCAGTTACTCGGCAGGGGGTCGTCAGCCCCAGCATTTT,CASSYSAGGRQPQHF,TRBJ1-5,few,TRBD1,TRBV6-5
TGCGCCAGCAGCCAAACACAGGGGGGTAGCACAGATACGCAGTATTTT,CASSQTQGGSTDTQYF,TRBJ2-3,once,TRBD1,TRBV4-3
TGCGCCAGCAGCTTGGCGGCAGATACGCAGTATTTT,CASSLAADTQYF,TRBJ2-3,NA,NA,TRBV5-1
TGTGCCAGCAGCCGGGACCCGGGGGAGGAGACCCAGTACTTC,CASSRDPGEETQYF,TRBJ2-5,few,NA,TRBV5-4
TGTGCCAGCAGCTTTGAGAGATACACTGAAGCTTTCTTT,CASSFERYTEAFF,TRBJ1-1,NA,NA,TRBV7-8
TGCGCCAGCAGCCTTGGGGGGGGCTCTGGAAACACCATATATTTT,CASSLGGGSGNTIYF,TRBJ1-3,NA,NA,TRBV5-1
TGTGCCACCAGTCCGGGGGGCGCCCAAGAGACCCAGTACTTC,CATSPGGAQETQYF,TRBJ2-5,NA,NA,TRBV24-1
TGTGCCAGCAGCGTCTCTCAGATAAACTATGGCTACACCTTC,CASSVSQINYGYTF,TRBJ1-2,NA,NA,TRBV7-2
TGTGCCAGCAGCTTACCAGGTTTGGCACCCCTCCACTTT,CASSLPGLAPLHF,TRBJ1-6,NA,NA,TRBV7-2
TGCGCCAGCAGCCCGGAGGTGGATACCGCTATGAACACTGAAGCTTTCTTT,CASSPEVDTAMNTEAFF,TRBJ1-1,once,NA,TRBV5-1
TGCAGCGTTGAGAGGGGGGCGGAAACTGAAGCTTTCTTT,CSVERGAETEAFF,TRBJ1-1,NA,NA,TRBV29-1
TGCGCCAGCAGTCCTACAGGGAACTATGGCTACACCTTC,CASSPTGNYGYTF,TRBJ1-2,few,NA,TRBV5-1